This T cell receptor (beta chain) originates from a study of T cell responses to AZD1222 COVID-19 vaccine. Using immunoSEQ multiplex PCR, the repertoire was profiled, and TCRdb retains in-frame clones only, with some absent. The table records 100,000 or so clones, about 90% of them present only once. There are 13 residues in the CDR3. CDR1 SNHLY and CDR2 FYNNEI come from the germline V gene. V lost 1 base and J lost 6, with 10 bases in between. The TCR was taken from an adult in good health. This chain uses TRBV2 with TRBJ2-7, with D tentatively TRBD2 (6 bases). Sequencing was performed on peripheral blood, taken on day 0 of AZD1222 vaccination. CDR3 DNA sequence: TGTGCCAGCAGTGAAGGGGGAGGCCTCGAGCAGTACTTC. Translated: CASSEGGGLEQYF.